The 24 T cell receptor beta chains listed next were all sequenced from one sample in a study of T-cell memory formation after mild COVID-19. MiXCR was run by TCRdb on the 5' RACE reads, yielding one entry per CDR3 protein. The sample has hundreds of thousands of distinct CDR3 sequences; roughly 15% are singletons. The specimen was PBMCs or a T cell subset sorted from them (not recorded which). These TCRs come from a man between 18 and 29 years old who had mild COVID-19 (a few samples of this study predate the infection). Cell type and time point are not known.

This clonotype was seen more than once but under ten times. The chain is built from TRBV10-3 and TRBJ1-5; a possible D gene is TRBD1 (6 bases). V lost 7 bases and J 4 bases, leaving 17 bases between the germline ends. The CDR3 length is 15 residues. Looked up from germline, CDR1 is ENHRY and CDR2 is SYGVKD. The CDR3 DNA is TGTGCCATCAAGGCAGGGGCGAACCTAAATCAGCCCCAGCATTTT. Its translation is CAIKAGANLNQPQHF.

This clonotype was seen many times. The chain recombines TRBV5-1 with TRBJ2-5, with 9 bases aligning to TRBD1. The junction had 10 bases not matched to a gene; V was cut back by 5 bases and J by 5 bases. This CDR3 has 15 residues. CDR1 is SGHRS, CDR2 YFSETQ, per germline. DNA for the CDR3: TGCGCCAGCAGTCCGAACCCGGACAGGGGCGAGACCCAGTACTTC. This sequence encodes CASSPNPDRGETQYF.

V and J are TRBV20-1 and TRBJ2-1, with 8 positions matching TRBD1. V was pared by 2 bases and J by 6 bases, with 3 bases of the junction left unmatched. The CDR3 contains 13 residues. Per the germline V gene, CDR1 is DFQATT and CDR2 is SNEGSKA (reference sequence). This chain's CDR3 is CSARRTGLNEQFF. CDR3 in DNA: TGCAGTGCTAGAAGGACAGGGCTCAATGAGCAGTTCTTC.

The CDR3 DNA reads TGTGCCAGCAGCTCTAAGGGGGCAGGACTGTCGACCTACAATGAGCAGTTCTTC. The encoded protein is CASSSKGAGLSTYNEQFF. The chain has TRBV7-9 and TRBJ2-1; TRBD1 aligns across 7 bases. The germline gives CDR1 SEHNR, CDR2 FQNEAQ (reference sequence). The CDR3 is made up of 18 amino acids. The J segment lost 2 bases and the V segment lost 4 bases, leaving 14 bases of the junction unmatched.

This clonotype occurred a few times. The chain has TRBV5-1 and TRBJ2-1, with TRBD2 matching over 8 bases. The CDR3 covers 14 residues. Germline values: CDR1 SGHRS, CDR2 YFSETQ. The ends lost 3 bases at V and 7 bases at J; junction bases unmatched: 6. The CDR3 here is CASSSGLGLNEQFF. CDR3 in DNA: TGCGCCAGCAGCTCGGGACTAGGGCTTAATGAGCAGTTCTTC.

This clonotype was picked up a small number of times. V and J are TRBV3-1 and TRBJ2-1; 13 bases are a match to TRBD2. CDR1 and CDR2 from the germline V gene are LGHDT and YNNKEL (reference sequence). The CDR3 runs 15 residues. V was clipped by 7 bases and J by 7 bases; unmatched bases: 7. For the CDR3, the DNA is TGTGCCAGCAATTCACTAGCGGGGGGGCAGAATGAGCAGTTCTTC. Its protein is CASNSLAGGQNEQFF.

This clonotype has more than one count but fewer than ten. This rearrangement joins TRBV7-9 to TRBJ1-2, with 10 bases identical to TRBD1. The J segment lost 4 bases and the V segment lost 4 bases, leaving 6 bases of the junction unmatched. CDR1 and CDR2 from the germline V gene are SEHNR and FQNEAQ (reference sequence). CDR3 length equals 15 residues. CDR3 coding DNA: TGTGCCAGCAGCTCAGACAGGGGGCGCGTCTATGGCTACACCTTC. Protein product: CASSSDRGRVYGYTF.

The V gene is TRBV7-3, the J gene TRBJ2-1, with TRBD2 matching over 9 bases. This CDR3 contains 15 residues. The J segment lost 5 bases and the V segment lost 2 bases, leaving 4 bases of the junction unmatched. Looked up from germline, CDR1 is SGHTA and CDR2 is FQGTGA. The CDR3 DNA follows: TGTGCCAGCAGCTTACTAGCGGGAAAACACAATGAGCAGTTCTTC. Residues: CASSLLAGKHNEQFF.

The chain combines TRBV28 with TRBJ1-3; 8 bases line up with TRBD1. Trimming took 6 bases from V and 0 from J; bases not matched to a gene: 1. Germline V gene data show CDR1 as MDHEN and CDR2 as SYDVKM. The CDR3 covers 14 residues. The DNA for the CDR3 is TGTGCCAGCAGAACAGGGGGCTCTGGAAACACCATATATTTT. Protein sequence: CASRTGGSGNTIYF.

This clonotype was recorded at least ten times. The chain employs TRBV7-3 and TRBJ1-1; a possible D gene is TRBD1 (6 bases). Trimming left V 2 bases short and J 3 bases short, with 10 bases between. The length of the CDR3 is 14 residues. Germline V gives CDR1 SGHTA, CDR2 FQGTGA. The CDR3 nucleotides are TGTGCCAGCAGCTTAGGGGGCGGATACACTGAAGCTTTCTTT. Amino acids: CASSLGGGYTEAFF. Together with reference TRBV7-3 and TRBJ1-1, the CDR3 gives the full variable domain: GAGVSQTPSNKVTEKGKYVELRCDPISGHTALYWYRQSLGQGPEFLIYFQGTGAADDSGLPNDRFFAVRPEGSVSTLKIQRTERGDSAVYLCASSLGGGYTEAFFGQGTRLTVV.

The chain links TRBV12-3 or TRBV12-4 to TRBJ2-3, with unresolved D. The CDR3 sequence is 14 residues long. The V and J ends lost 10 bases and 0 bases respectively, with 14 bases between them. The chain's CDR3 is CATTIGSSTDTQYF. DNA for the CDR3: TGTGCCACCACTATTGGGTCTAGCACAGATACGCAGTATTTT.

The rearrangement joins TRBV5-5 to TRBJ1-1; D might be TRBD1 (6 bases). This CDR3 region has 16 residues. Germline V lookup: CDR1 SGHKS, CDR2 YYEKEE (reference sequence). The ends were cut back, 3 bases at V and 4 bases at J, with 19 bases in the middle. CDR3 nucleotide sequence: TGTGCCAGCAGCTATCGATTCAGGGTAGGGGGCACTGAAGCTTTCTTT. It encodes CASSYRFRVGGTEAFF. The variable domain in full, completed from reference TRBV5-5 and TRBJ1-1, reads DAGVTQSPTHLIKTRGQQVTLRCSPISGHKSVSWYQQVLGQGPQFIFQYYEKEERGRGNFPDRFSARQFPNYSSELNVNALLLGDSALYLCASSYRFRVGGTEAFFGQGTRLTVV.

The chain joins TRBV4-2 to TRBJ2-3, with 12 bases that match TRBD2. V shed 0 bases, J shed 5 bases, and the junction held 9 bases outside the gene matches. Germline CDR1 reads LGHNA; CDR2 reads YNFKEQ. This CDR3 is 18 amino acids long. The DNA for the CDR3 is TGTGCCAGCAGCCAAGATTTGACTAGCGGGGGCCTGAGAGATACGCAGTATTTT. This translates into CASSQDLTSGGLRDTQYF.

The table lists this clonotype with many counts. This chain joins TRBV12-3 or TRBV12-4 and TRBJ2-1; D might be TRBD2 (6 bases). The CDR3 is 15 amino acids. Trimming left V 6 bases short and J 5 bases short, with 17 bases between. The CDR3 region has the DNA TGTGCCAGCAGCCTATCGATCTGGGGGGACAATGAGCAGTTCTTC. This codes for CASSLSIWGDNEQFF.

This clonotype was seen more than once but under ten times. The chain joins TRBV5-6 to TRBJ2-7; tentatively, D is TRBD1 or TRBD2 (5 bases each). With 4 bases removed from V and 3 bases from J, the gap between germline ends came to 20 bases. CDR3 size: 16 residues. Germline V lookup: CDR1 SGHDT, CDR2 YYEEEE. The DNA for the CDR3 is TGTGCCAGCAGCCGATTCACCGGGACGGTAGGCTACGAGCAGTACTTC. Translating gives CASSRFTGTVGYEQYF. Together with reference TRBV5-6 and TRBJ2-7, the CDR3 gives the full variable domain: DAGVTQSPTHLIKTRGQQVTLRCSPKSGHDTVSWYQQALGQGPQFIFQYYEEEERQRGNFPDRFSGHQFPNYSSELNVNALLLGDSALYLCASSRFTGTVGYEQYFGPGTRLTVT.

The genes are TRBV4-3 and TRBJ2-2; D gene ambiguous. Germline V gene lookup returns CDR1 LGHNA and CDR2 YSLEER. V dropped 4 bases and J dropped 6 bases, with 12 bases sitting between them. This CDR3 has 14 residues. The CDR3 protein is CASSPYLIPGELFF. In DNA form, the CDR3 reads TGCGCCAGCAGCCCATATTTAATCCCCGGGGAGCTGTTTTTT.

V gene TRBV4-1 combines with J gene TRBJ1-6; no clear D. Trimming stripped 2 bases from V and 6 bases from J, with 11 bases between. CDR3 length: 15 amino acids. Germline V gene lookup returns CDR1 MGHRA and CDR2 YSYEKL. DNA of the CDR3: TGCGCCAGCAGCCAACCCGGACGGAGTAATTCACCCCTCCACTTT. Translating it yields CASSQPGRSNSPLHF.

This clonotype has only a few counts. The chain uses TRBV7-2 and TRBJ2-7; D not certain. The CDR3 has 15 residues. V lost 0 bases to trimming and J lost 2 bases, with 11 bases between them. Germline assignment: CDR1 SGHTA and CDR2 FQGNSA. The CDR3 loop is CASSLAAFLAYEQYF. In DNA form, the CDR3 reads TGTGCCAGCAGCTTAGCGGCGTTCCTGGCCTACGAGCAGTACTTC. Supplemented by reference TRBV7-2 and TRBJ2-7, the full variable domain reads GAGVSQSPSNKVTEKGKDVELRCDPISGHTALYWYRQSLGQGLEFLIYFQGNSAPDKSGLPSDRFSAERTGGSVSTLTIQRTQQEDSAVYLCASSLAAFLAYEQYFGPGTRLTVT.

V usage is TRBV7-9 and J usage is TRBJ1-5, with D unresolved. CDR1 is SEHNR and CDR2 is FQNEAQ in the germline V gene (reference sequence). Deletions cut 6 bases from V and 7 bases from J, with 13 bases between. This CDR3 region has 13 residues. The CDR3 DNA sequence: TGTGCCAGCAGTGACGGAATAGGACAGCCCCAGCATTTT. Its protein is CASSDGIGQPQHF.

The chain has TRBV3-1 and TRBJ1-4; D gene unclear. The CDR3 runs 11 residues. V shed 2 bases and J shed 12 bases, with 7 bases lying between them. CDR1 is LGHDT and CDR2 is YNNKEL in the germline V gene (reference sequence). The CDR3 spells CASSQTRQLFF. CDR3 DNA sequence: TGTGCCAGCAGCCAAACTCGGCAACTGTTTTTT.

There are a few counts of this clonotype. V usage is TRBV6-6 and J usage is TRBJ2-7; tentative D call: TRBD1 (6 bases). Trimming shortened V by 4 bases and J by 6 bases, and 13 bases separated the two germline ends. CDR3 length: 13 residues. Germline values: CDR1 MNHNY, CDR2 SVGAGI (reference sequence). The CDR3 region is CASSSHRVREQYV. Written as DNA, the CDR3 is TGTGCCAGCAGTTCACACAGGGTACGCGAGCAGTACGTC.

The rearrangement joins TRBV7-3 to TRBJ2-5; D is perhaps TRBD1 or TRBD2 (5 bases each). Per germline, CDR1 SGHTA and CDR2 FQGTGA. The ends were cut back, 10 bases at V and 0 bases at J, with 9 bases in the middle. The CDR3 has 12 residues. CDR3 region: CAIGTYQETQYF. CDR3 nucleotides: TGTGCCATAGGGACGTACCAAGAGACCCAGTACTTC.

The chain carries TRBV7-8 and TRBJ2-1; 8 bases are a match to TRBD1. The germline V gene encodes CDR1 SGHVS and CDR2 FQNEAQ. The CDR3 length is 14 residues. Trimming cost V 2 bases and J 4 bases; bases outside gene matches: 1. The CDR3 loop is CASSLRTGYNEQFF. CDR3 sequence (DNA): TGTGCCAGCAGCTTAAGGACAGGGTACAATGAGCAGTTCTTC. The entire variable domain, with the rest obtained from reference TRBV7-8 and TRBJ2-1, is as follows: GAGVSQSPRYKVAKRGQDVALRCDPISGHVSLFWYQQALGQGPEFLTYFQNEAQLDKSGLPSDRFFAERPEGSVSTLKIQRTQQEDSAVYLCASSLRTGYNEQFFGPGTRLTVL.

This chain links TRBV25-1 with TRBJ2-1; maybe TRBD1 (5 bases). The length of the CDR3 is 13 residues. Trimming took off 6 bases at V and 9 bases at J, with 15 bases between the two ends. CDR1 and CDR2 (germline): MGHDK, SYGVNS. The CDR3 DNA is TGTGCCAGCAGCAGTCCGGCAGGGCGTGAGCAGTTCTTC. Residues: CASSSPAGREQFF.